Given below is one T cell receptor (beta chain) in context. The antigen remains undetermined. Germline loops: CDR1 MGHRA, CDR2 YSYEKL. The V gene lost 0 bases and the J gene lost 2 bases, with 18 bases spanning the gap. This CDR3 has 18 residues. The data derive from a study of T cell repertoires in cytomegalovirus infection. One entry per CDR3 protein results from TCRdb running MiXCR on the reads. The table records roughly 100,000 distinct CDR3 sequences, roughly 39% of them present only once. The TCR was taken from a human donor in good health (CMV status not recorded). Some clones in this sample may be carry-over from other donors' samples. This chain links TRBV4-1 with TRBJ2-3; maybe TRBD2 (6 bases). The sample consisted of CD8+ T cells from cultured PBMCs, taken from culture after CMV antigen stimulation. CDR3 sequence: CASSQDWTTNLVTDTQYF. CDR3 DNA: TGCGCCAGCAGCCAAGATTGGACTACCAACCTTGTCACAGATACGCAGTATTTT.